A selection of T cell receptor beta chains follows, all from one sample in a study of shared clonotypes between healthy human individuals. The table came from immunoSEQ multiplex PCR; TCRdb's copy has only in-frame clones and leaves some out. The sample yields some 800,000 clones, 80% to 95% seen once. The source material was naive CD8+ T cells sorted from blood. These receptors came from a man under 40 in good health. CDR3s include the opening cysteine and the closing phenylalanine or tryptophan. Fields, in order: V gene, clone size, D gene, J gene, CDR3 protein, CDR3 DNA. The D gene is left open where the match is weak. Clone size is stated in some rows and not others, as once, few, many or a class when expanded.

v_gene: TRBV4-1; abundance: -; d_gene: TRBD2; j_gene: TRBJ2-1; CDR3aa: CASSQVGYSGMDPQQFF; CDR3nt: TGCGCCAGCAGCCAAGTTGGGTATAGCGGGATGGACCCGCAACAGTTCTTC
v_gene: TRBV7-2; abundance: -; d_gene: -; j_gene: TRBJ2-5; CDR3aa: CASSSILEGVTQYF; CDR3nt: TGTGCCAGCAGCTCCATCCTAGAGGGTGTGACCCAGTACTTC
v_gene: TRBV6-4; abundance: -; d_gene: -; j_gene: TRBJ2-1; CDR3aa: CASSDSDGSNNEQFF; CDR3nt: TGTGCCAGCAGTGACTCAGACGGGAGCAACAATGAGCAGTTCTTC
v_gene: TRBV5-1; abundance: -; d_gene: -; j_gene: TRBJ2-1; CDR3aa: CASSQTDYNEQFF; CDR3nt: TGCGCCAGCAGCCAGACTGACTACAATGAGCAGTTCTTC
v_gene: TRBV11-3; abundance: -; d_gene: -; j_gene: TRBJ2-1; CDR3aa: CASSVQGTYNEQFF; CDR3nt: TGTGCCAGCAGCGTTCAGGGCACCTACAATGAGCAGTTCTTC
v_gene: TRBV7-9; abundance: -; d_gene: -; j_gene: TRBJ1-5; CDR3aa: CASSLGAGFQPQHF; CDR3nt: TGTGCCAGCAGCTTAGGAGCGGGGTTTCAGCCCCAGCATTTT
v_gene: TRBV13; abundance: -; d_gene: -; j_gene: TRBJ1-3; CDR3aa: CASSLDGGGRSSTIYF; CDR3nt: TGTGCCAGCAGCTTAGACGGGGGCGGGAGGAGCAGCACCATATATTTT
v_gene: TRBV19; abundance: -; d_gene: -; j_gene: TRBJ1-5; CDR3aa: CASSIRALGNQPQHF; CDR3nt: TGTGCCAGTAGTATCCGGGCCCTTGGCAATCAGCCCCAGCATTTT
v_gene: TRBV28; abundance: -; d_gene: -; j_gene: TRBJ2-2; CDR3aa: CASTGYTGELFF; CDR3nt: TGTGCCAGCACGGGCTACACCGGGGAGCTGTTTTTT
v_gene: TRBV7-2; abundance: -; d_gene: -; j_gene: TRBJ2-5; CDR3aa: CASSFTGQETQYF; CDR3nt: TGTGCCAGCAGCTTTACAGGTCAAGAGACCCAGTACTTC
v_gene: TRBV4-3; abundance: -; d_gene: -; j_gene: TRBJ2-1; CDR3aa: CASSQYLSSYNEQFF; CDR3nt: TGCGCCAGCAGCCAGTACCTGAGCTCCTACAATGAGCAGTTCTTC
v_gene: TRBV15; abundance: -; d_gene: -; j_gene: TRBJ1-1; CDR3aa: CATSPRDTMNTEAFF; CDR3nt: TGTGCCACCAGCCCCCGGGACACGATGAACACTGAAGCTTTCTTT
v_gene: TRBV11-2; abundance: -; d_gene: -; j_gene: TRBJ2-6; CDR3aa: CASSSVGRLTNVLTF; CDR3nt: TGTGCCAGCAGCTCCGTGGGGAGATTGACCAACGTCCTGACTTTC
v_gene: TRBV4-3; abundance: -; d_gene: TRBD1; j_gene: TRBJ2-1; CDR3aa: CASSQRTGLALNEQFF; CDR3nt: TGCGCCAGCAGCCAGAGGACAGGACTCGCCCTCAATGAGCAGTTCTTC
v_gene: TRBV10-3; abundance: once; d_gene: -; j_gene: TRBJ1-2; CDR3aa: CAISEGGTLYGYTF; CDR3nt: TGTGCCATCAGTGAAGGGGGGACACTCTATGGCTACACCTTC
v_gene: TRBV5-4; abundance: -; d_gene: -; j_gene: TRBJ2-2; CDR3aa: CASSLDDFRLAGELFF; CDR3nt: TGTGCCAGCAGCTTGGACGACTTTCGGCTTGCCGGGGAGCTGTTTTTT
v_gene: TRBV27; abundance: once; d_gene: -; j_gene: TRBJ1-5; CDR3aa: CASSFDASNQPQHF; CDR3nt: TGTGCCAGCAGTTTTGATGCTAGCAATCAGCCCCAGCATTTT
v_gene: TRBV5-1; abundance: -; d_gene: TRBD1; j_gene: TRBJ2-5; CDR3aa: CASSLGTGWAQETQYF; CDR3nt: TGCGCCAGCAGCTTGGGGACAGGGTGGGCCCAAGAGACCCAGTACTTC
v_gene: TRBV7-9; abundance: -; d_gene: -; j_gene: TRBJ2-7; CDR3aa: CASSASTSSYEQYF; CDR3nt: TGTGCCAGCAGCGCTTCGACTAGCTCCTACGAGCAGTACTTC
v_gene: TRBV11-2; abundance: -; d_gene: -; j_gene: TRBJ2-7; CDR3aa: CASSLVGRAYEQYF; CDR3nt: TGTGCCAGCAGCTTAGTCGGGAGAGCCTACGAGCAGTACTTC
v_gene: TRBV6-6; abundance: -; d_gene: -; j_gene: TRBJ2-1; CDR3aa: CASSHRGWHEQFF; CDR3nt: TGTGCCAGCAGTCATAGGGGTTGGCATGAGCAGTTCTTC
v_gene: TRBV13; abundance: -; d_gene: -; j_gene: TRBJ2-7; CDR3aa: CASSLGPDYEQYF; CDR3nt: TGTGCCAGCAGCTTAGGACCGGACTACGAGCAGTACTTC
v_gene: TRBV7-8; abundance: -; d_gene: -; j_gene: TRBJ2-7; CDR3aa: CASIPPTKPYEQYF; CDR3nt: TGTGCCAGCATCCCCCCGACTAAACCCTACGAGCAGTACTTC
v_gene: TRBV7-2; abundance: -; d_gene: TRBD2; j_gene: TRBJ2-3; CDR3aa: CASPAGGPITTDTQYF; CDR3nt: TGTGCCAGCCCGGCGGGAGGGCCAATTACCACAGATACGCAGTATTTT
v_gene: TRBV19; abundance: -; d_gene: -; j_gene: TRBJ2-1; CDR3aa: CASSYQGGSYNEQFF; CDR3nt: TGTGCCAGTAGTTACCAGGGGGGCTCCTACAATGAGCAGTTCTTC
v_gene: TRBV28; abundance: once; d_gene: -; j_gene: TRBJ2-2; CDR3aa: CASSLSLAANTGELFF; CDR3nt: TGTGCCAGCAGTTTATCATTAGCGGCAAACACCGGGGAGCTGTTTTTT
v_gene: TRBV15; abundance: -; d_gene: TRBD1; j_gene: TRBJ2-2; CDR3aa: CATSRDPDRITGELFF; CDR3nt: TGTGCCACCAGCAGAGATCCGGACAGGATTACCGGGGAGCTGTTTTTT
v_gene: TRBV7-2; abundance: -; d_gene: -; j_gene: TRBJ1-5; CDR3aa: CASSPRGYSNQPQHF; CDR3nt: TGTGCCAGCAGCCCTCGAGGGTATAGCAATCAGCCCCAGCATTTT
v_gene: TRBV10-3; abundance: -; d_gene: TRBD2; j_gene: TRBJ2-7; CDR3aa: CASWEAGGPEAEQYF; CDR3nt: TGTGCCAGTTGGGAAGCGGGAGGACCCGAAGCGGAGCAGTACTTC
v_gene: TRBV30; abundance: -; d_gene: -; j_gene: TRBJ1-1; CDR3aa: CAWTRNRLNTEAFF; CDR3nt: TGTGCCTGGACTAGAAACAGGCTAAACACTGAAGCTTTCTTT
v_gene: TRBV29-1; abundance: -; d_gene: -; j_gene: TRBJ1-5; CDR3aa: CSAREFGDQPQHF; CDR3nt: TGCAGCGCGCGGGAGTTCGGGGATCAGCCCCAGCATTTT
v_gene: TRBV5-4; abundance: -; d_gene: -; j_gene: TRBJ2-5; CDR3aa: CASSHDTVETQYF; CDR3nt: TGTGCCAGCAGCCACGACACCGTGGAGACCCAGTACTTC
v_gene: TRBV4-2; abundance: -; d_gene: TRBD1; j_gene: TRBJ1-2; CDR3aa: CASSQATTGVDYGYTF; CDR3nt: TGTGCCAGCAGCCAAGCTACGACAGGGGTGGACTATGGCTACACCTTC
v_gene: TRBV29-1; abundance: -; d_gene: TRBD2; j_gene: TRBJ2-3; CDR3aa: CSVEDSGGTDTQYF; CDR3nt: TGCAGCGTTGAGGATAGCGGGGGAACAGATACGCAGTATTTT
v_gene: TRBV4-1; abundance: -; d_gene: -; j_gene: TRBJ1-3; CDR3aa: CASSPITFANTIYF; CDR3nt: TGCGCCAGCAGCCCGATTACCTTTGCCAACACCATATATTTT
v_gene: TRBV10-1; abundance: -; d_gene: -; j_gene: TRBJ2-1; CDR3aa: CASSAGLQQFF; CDR3nt: TGCGCCAGCAGCGCTGGTCTTCAGCAGTTCTTC